This TCR beta chain was found in a study of cytomegalovirus exposure and HLA in healthy donors. The primer mix had 60 Vbeta and 13 Jbeta primers. TCRdb's table, derived via immunoSEQ multiplex PCR, lists solely in-frame clones and lacks some. The table includes about 120,000 clones, roughly 70% detected once. Findings and limits, study-wide: It was confirmed in vitro that three of the CMV-associated chains were specific for CMV antigens. Diagnosis of cytomegalovirus status made by the classifier reportedly showed high specificity and sensitivity.

Looked up from germline, CDR1 is MNHNS and CDR2 is SASEGT. V shed 0 bases, J shed 2 bases, and the junction held 4 bases outside the gene matches. CDR3 size: 16 residues. This clone has only a few counts. Antigen: not known. This TCR was recovered from a man aged 35-49 years in good health and CMV-seropositive. The chain combines TRBV6-1 with TRBJ1-5, with TRBD1 matching over 7 bases. The sequencing sample was made of PBMCs. CDR3 nucleotide sequence: TGTGCCAGCAGTGAAGCGACAGGGATGGGCAATCAGCCCCAGCATTTT. This translates into CASSEATGMGNQPQHF.